These 32 T cell receptor beta chains were all obtained from the same sample, sequenced in a study of T cell responses to AZD1222 COVID-19 vaccine. The table came from immunoSEQ multiplex PCR; TCRdb's copy has only in-frame clones and leaves some out. In the table there are more than 90,000 clones, approximately 90% of which are singletons. This sample comprised peripheral blood, obtained 28 days after the second AZD1222 dose. These receptors all stem from an adult who received the AZD1222 COVID-19 vaccine.

The chain uses TRBV4-3 and TRBJ2-3; no definite D call. The CDR3 is made up of 16 amino acids. V dropped 0 bases and J dropped 0 bases, with 10 bases sitting between them. Germline V lookup: CDR1 LGHNA, CDR2 YSLEER. The CDR3 loop reads CASSQDPDTSTDTQYF. DNA for the CDR3: TGCGCCAGCAGCCAAGATCCAGACACAAGCACAGATACGCAGTATTTT.

The chain combines TRBV7-9 with TRBJ1-1; a possible D gene is TRBD1 (6 bases). V was trimmed by 5 bases and J by 4 bases, leaving 11 bases between them. Germline values: CDR1 SEHNR, CDR2 FQNEAQ (reference sequence). The CDR3 consists of 13 residues. The CDR3 loop reads CASSNTGSTEAFF. CDR3 DNA sequence: TGTGCCAGCAGCAACACAGGGTCCACTGAAGCTTTCTTT.

The chain links TRBV7-9 to TRBJ1-3, with TRBD1 matching over 8 bases. V lost 8 bases to trimming and J lost 6 bases; unmatched junction nucleotides: 3. Germline CDR1 SEHNR, CDR2 FQNEAQ (reference sequence). This CDR3 has 12 amino acids. The CDR3 region is CASGQGANTIYF. CDR3 in DNA: TGTGCCAGCGGGCAGGGGGCAAACACCATATATTTT.

The chain is built from TRBV19 and TRBJ2-5; 13 bases match TRBD2. Trimming cost V 5 bases and J 0 bases; bases outside gene matches: 3. The CDR3 consists of 16 residues. In germline, CDR1 is LNHDA, CDR2 SQIVND (reference sequence). CDR3 DNA sequence: TGTGCCAGTAGTCTGGGACTAGCGGGGAACCAAGAGACCCAGTACTTC. Translated, it gives CASSLGLAGNQETQYF.

CDR3 loop: CASSSPWTSGSSYEQYF. The CDR3 DNA follows: TGTGCCAGCAGCTCCCCCTGGACTAGCGGGAGCTCCTACGAGCAGTACTTC. The chain employs TRBV7-8 and TRBJ2-7; 13 nucleotides agree with TRBD2. Unmatched junction bases numbered 6, after V lost 4 bases and J lost 0 bases. CDR3 length equals 17 residues. CDR1 and CDR2 (germline): SGHVS, FQNEAQ. The full variable domain, with the rest looked up from reference TRBV7-8 and TRBJ2-7, is GAGVSQSPRYKVAKRGQDVALRCDPISGHVSLFWYQQALGQGPEFLTYFQNEAQLDKSGLPSDRFFAERPEGSVSTLKIQRTQQEDSAVYLCASSSPWTSGSSYEQYFGPGTRLTVT.

The J gene is TRBJ2-6, the V gene TRBV4-3; D unresolved. This CDR3 contains 13 residues. Trimming cost V 3 bases and J 8 bases, with 8 bases left between them. The germline CDR1 and CDR2 sequences are LGHNA and YSLEER. CDR3 DNA: TGCGCCAGCAGCCACCCTACTTCCAACGTCCTGACTTTC. Protein: CASSHPTSNVLTF.

The V gene is TRBV19, the J gene TRBJ1-2; maybe TRBD1 (6 bases). V lost 6 bases, J lost 3 bases, and 14 bases lay in between. Looked up from germline, CDR1 is LNHDA and CDR2 is SQIVND (reference sequence). The CDR3 is 14 amino acids. CDR3 loop: CASRRDTSYYGYTF. CDR3 coding DNA: TGTGCCAGTAGGCGGGACACCTCGTACTATGGCTACACCTTC.

The V call is TRBV2, the J call TRBJ2-2, with D tentatively TRBD2 (7 bases). The V gene lost 6 bases and the J gene lost 6 bases, with 14 bases spanning the gap. CDR3 length: 14 amino acids. Germline CDR1 is SNHLY and CDR2 is FYNNEI. The CDR3 DNA sequence: TGTGCCAGCAGCCCACAGGGAGGGGCCGGGGAGCTGTTTTTT. It specifies CASSPQGGAGELFF.

This clone was seen once. The CDR3 DNA is TGTGCCAGCAGCCCTCCCGGGGGCTTGGGTGGCTACACCTTC. Residues: CASSPPGGLGGYTF. The genes are TRBV7-2 and TRBJ1-2; the D gene is possibly TRBD1 (6 bases). This CDR3 comprises 14 residues. Germline loops: CDR1 SGHTA, CDR2 FQGNSA. V lost 5 bases and J 7 bases, leaving 17 bases between the germline ends.

The CDR3 protein is CASSLGGGPNYGYTF. CDR3 bases: TGTGCCAGCAGCTTGGGTGGAGGTCCTAACTATGGCTACACCTTC. The chain carries TRBV5-6 and TRBJ1-2; D is uncertain. CDR3 length equals 15 residues. V was cut by 0 bases and J by 0 bases, with 9 bases left in between. Germline V gene data show CDR1 as SGHDT and CDR2 as YYEEEE.

The chain is built from TRBV12-3 or TRBV12-4 and TRBJ1-2; D possibly corresponds to TRBD1 (6 bases). The CDR3 covers 11 residues. With 5 bases removed from V and 5 bases from J, the gap between germline ends came to 6 bases. Written as DNA, the CDR3 is TGTGCCAGCAGTACAGGGTATGGCTACACCTTC. It yields the protein CASSTGYGYTF.

The CDR3 is CASIQTGYTEAFF. In nucleotides, the CDR3 is TGTGCCAGCATTCAGACAGGTTACACTGAAGCTTTCTTT. J is TRBJ1-1 and V is TRBV2; D is possibly TRBD1 (6 bases). The germline V gene encodes CDR1 SNHLY and CDR2 FYNNEI. Trimming took off 7 bases at V and 3 bases at J, with 12 bases between the two ends. The CDR3 has 13 residues.

The chain has TRBV5-1 and TRBJ2-2; no clear D gene. The CDR3 has 15 residues. V was cut by 0 bases and J by 1 base, with 7 bases left in between. Germline lookup yields CDR1 SGHRS and CDR2 YFSETQ. CDR3 DNA: TGCGCCAGCAGCTTGGTGGGCTTGAACACCGGGGAGCTGTTTTTT. Residues: CASSLVGLNTGELFF. Variable domain in full (rest from reference TRBV5-1 and TRBJ2-2): KAGVTQTPRYLIKTRGQQVTLSCSPISGHRSVSWYQQTPGQGLQFLFEYFSETQRNKGNFPGRFSGRQFSNSRSEMNVSTLELGDSALYLCASSLVGLNTGELFFGEGSRLTVL.

This chain uses TRBV4-3 with TRBJ2-1; D is uncertain. Between the trimmed V and J ends, which lost 3 bases and 10 bases, there was a span of 4 bases. The CDR3 is made up of 10 amino acids. Germline CDR1 and CDR2: LGHNA and YSLEER. The CDR3 protein is CASSHREQFF. The CDR3 DNA is TGCGCCAGCAGCCACAGGGAGCAGTTCTTC.

The rearrangement links TRBV30 to TRBJ1-5; maybe TRBD1 (5 bases). The length of the CDR3 is 13 residues. CDR1 GTSNPN and CDR2 SVGIG come from the germline V gene (reference sequence). Deletions cut 1 base from V and 3 bases from J, with 7 bases between. In nucleotides, the CDR3 is TGTGCCTGGAGTGGGGGGAACAATCAGCCCCAGCATTTT. It translates to CAWSGGNNQPQHF.

The rearrangement joins TRBV7-8 to TRBJ1-2; 9 bases align to TRBD1. Trimming took 5 bases from V and 0 from J; bases not matched to a gene: 7. The length of the CDR3 is 16 residues. Germline loops: CDR1 SGHVS, CDR2 FQNEAQ. As DNA, the CDR3 is TGTGCCAGCAGCCCATTCCGACAGGGGGCTAACTATGGCTACACCTTC. Protein product: CASSPFRQGANYGYTF. Full variable domain (outside the CDR3, taken from reference TRBV7-8 and TRBJ1-2): GAGVSQSPRYKVAKRGQDVALRCDPISGHVSLFWYQQALGQGPEFLTYFQNEAQLDKSGLPSDRFFAERPEGSVSTLKIQRTQQEDSAVYLCASSPFRQGANYGYTFGSGTRLTVV.

This chain connects TRBV7-3 to TRBJ2-7; 7 bases are shared with TRBD1. The CDR3 has 14 amino acids. The germline gives CDR1 SGHTA, CDR2 FQGTGA. With 5 bases clipped from V and 1 base from J, the junction kept 5 bases outside the gene matches. The CDR3 region is CASSQRDSSYEQYF. CDR3 DNA sequence: TGTGCCAGCAGCCAAAGGGACAGTTCCTACGAGCAGTACTTC.

The rearrangement links TRBV6-5 to TRBJ1-5; 8 bases line up with TRBD1. Germline V gene lookup returns CDR1 MNHEY and CDR2 SVGAGI. The CDR3 has 14 residues. V lost 6 bases and J lost 4; bases outside the gene matches: 5. CDR3 in amino acids: CASSLDRGNQPQHF. The CDR3 nucleotides read TGTGCCAGCAGCCTCGACAGGGGTAATCAGCCCCAGCATTTT.

The chain joins TRBV28 to TRBJ1-1; the D is unclear. CDR3 length equals 14 residues. CDR1 is MDHEN and CDR2 is SYDVKM in the germline V gene. V was clipped by 5 bases and J by 6 bases, with 16 bases between them. Here the CDR3 reads CASSRPPGGAEAFF. CDR3 DNA: TGTGCCAGCAGTCGCCCGCCTGGAGGTGCTGAAGCTTTCTTT.

V is TRBV5-1 and J is TRBJ2-3; 8 bases line up with TRBD2. V lost 1 base and J lost 2; bases outside the gene matches: 9. In germline, CDR1 is SGHRS, CDR2 YFSETQ. This CDR3 is 17 amino acids long. DNA of the CDR3: TGCGCCAGCAGCTTGTTTTCGGCGGGGGGAACCACAGATACGCAGTATTTT. It translates to CASSLFSAGGTTDTQYF.

The chain has TRBV5-1 and TRBJ1-2, with D unresolved. The CDR3 runs to 13 residues. Germline CDR1 is SGHRS and CDR2 is YFSETQ. Between the trimmed V and J ends, which lost 4 bases and 2 bases, there was a span of 9 bases. CDR3 in DNA: TGCGCCAGCAGCGCAAACGGAAACTATGGCTACACCTTC. The encoded protein is CASSANGNYGYTF.

This clone occurred a few times. The CDR3 DNA reads TGTGCCACCCACTCAGAGGGCTCCTATAATTCACCCCTCCACTTT. Its translation: CATHSEGSYNSPLHF. The chain links TRBV27 to TRBJ1-6; unclear D gene. The V gene lost 10 bases and the J gene lost 0 bases, with 13 bases spanning the gap. CDR1 is MNHEY, CDR2 SMNVEV, per germline (reference sequence). This CDR3 is 15 amino acids long.

The V and J genes are TRBV28 and TRBJ1-2; D call uncertain. The germline V gene encodes CDR1 MDHEN and CDR2 SYDVKM. This CDR3 has 13 amino acids. With 5 bases removed from V and 1 base from J, the gap between germline ends came to 8 bases. CDR3 sequence reads: CASSAGYNYGYTF. As DNA, the CDR3 is TGTGCCAGCAGTGCCGGGTATAACTATGGCTACACCTTC.

This chain connects TRBV19 to TRBJ2-7; D tentatively reads TRBD1 or TRBD2 (5 bases each). CDR1 and CDR2 (germline): LNHDA, SQIVND (reference sequence). The CDR3 sequence is 16 residues long. Deletions cut 7 bases from V and 3 bases from J, with 22 bases between. In nucleotides, the CDR3 is TGTGCCAGTACCGGTAGCAGGGAGAGAGGGCTCTACGAGCAGTACTTC. This codes for CASTGSRERGLYEQYF. The variable domain in full, with the rest retrieved from reference TRBV19 and TRBJ2-7, is DGGITQSPKYLFRKEGQNVTLSCEQNLNHDAMYWYRQDPGQGLRLIYYSQIVNDFQKGDIAEGYSVSREKKESFPLTVTSAQKNPTAFYLCASTGSRERGLYEQYFGPGTRLTVT.

This chain links TRBV28 with TRBJ1-2; tentative D call: TRBD1 (6 bases). The CDR3 runs 13 residues. The germline V and J ends were trimmed by 6 bases and 3 bases, with 11 bases remaining between them. Germline values: CDR1 MDHEN, CDR2 SYDVKM. This CDR3 reads CASRPGVDYGYTF. In DNA form, the CDR3 reads TGTGCCAGCAGGCCAGGGGTCGACTATGGCTACACCTTC.

This clone was seen a single time. V is TRBV6-1 and J is TRBJ1-4, with D maybe TRBD1 (5 bases). Germline assignment: CDR1 MNHNS and CDR2 SASEGT. Trimming left V 1 base short and J 8 bases short, with 20 bases between. This CDR3 is built from 17 residues. CDR3: CASSEVQGSVLGEKLFF. The CDR3 DNA reads TGTGCCAGCAGTGAAGTTCAGGGAAGTGTTTTAGGGGAAAAACTGTTTTTT.

Comments on this clone: At the DNA level, this CDR3 is encoded by other sequences in the same sample as well. The J gene is TRBJ1-1, the V gene TRBV5-1; TRBD1 agrees at 7 bases. CDR3 length: 14 amino acids. J gave up 3 bases and V 2 bases, and 4 bases lay outside the gene matches. Germline-derived CDR1 and CDR2 are SGHRS and YFSETQ. CDR3 sequence (DNA): TGCGCCAGCAGCTTCACAGGGGCGGACACTGAAGCTTTCTTT. Protein sequence: CASSFTGADTEAFF.

As concerns this clone: At the DNA level, this CDR3 is encoded by other sequences in the same sample as well. The rearrangement joins TRBV4-2 to TRBJ1-4, with TRBD1 identical over 11 bases. The CDR3 is made up of 14 amino acids. Unmatched junction bases numbered 2, after V lost 4 bases and J lost 7 bases. Germline V gene lookup returns CDR1 LGHNA and CDR2 YNFKEQ. CDR3 sequence (DNA): TGTGCCAGCAGCCCGGGACAGGGGGGTGAAAAACTGTTTTTT. It is translated as CASSPGQGGEKLFF.

The chain carries TRBV9 and TRBJ2-1; 10 bases align to TRBD1. Germline loops: CDR1 SGDLS, CDR2 YYNGEE. This CDR3 comprises 16 residues. V dropped 3 bases and J dropped 8; count of bases not matched to a gene: 11. In DNA, the CDR3 is TGTGCCAGCAGCGCAGGGGACAGGGGCTTTGGGGATGAGCAGTTCTTC. Residues: CASSAGDRGFGDEQFF.

The chain has TRBV9 and TRBJ2-2; D is undetermined. The ends were cut back, 0 bases at V and 6 bases at J, with 6 bases in the middle. The CDR3 consists of 13 residues. The germline CDR1 and CDR2 sequences are SGDLS and YYNGEE. The CDR3 reads CASSVASPGELFF. The CDR3 DNA follows: TGTGCCAGCAGCGTAGCGAGCCCCGGGGAGCTGTTTTTT.

V is TRBV19 and J is TRBJ1-1; D may be TRBD1 (5 bases). V was trimmed by 6 bases and J by 0 bases, leaving 11 bases between them. Germline CDR1 and CDR2: LNHDA and SQIVND (reference sequence). The CDR3 consists of 14 residues. DNA of the CDR3: TGTGCCAGTAGGATCAGGGATATGAACACTGAAGCTTTCTTT. The encoded protein is CASRIRDMNTEAFF.

The V gene is TRBV4-1, the J gene TRBJ2-7; D is ambiguous. The CDR3 has 17 residues. V gave up 0 bases and J gave up 5 bases, with 20 bases separating them. The germline V gene encodes CDR1 MGHRA and CDR2 YSYEKL. This CDR3 is CASSQDPEPRVLDEQYF. In nucleotides, the CDR3 is TGCGCCAGCAGCCAAGATCCGGAGCCAAGGGTGCTTGACGAGCAGTACTTC.